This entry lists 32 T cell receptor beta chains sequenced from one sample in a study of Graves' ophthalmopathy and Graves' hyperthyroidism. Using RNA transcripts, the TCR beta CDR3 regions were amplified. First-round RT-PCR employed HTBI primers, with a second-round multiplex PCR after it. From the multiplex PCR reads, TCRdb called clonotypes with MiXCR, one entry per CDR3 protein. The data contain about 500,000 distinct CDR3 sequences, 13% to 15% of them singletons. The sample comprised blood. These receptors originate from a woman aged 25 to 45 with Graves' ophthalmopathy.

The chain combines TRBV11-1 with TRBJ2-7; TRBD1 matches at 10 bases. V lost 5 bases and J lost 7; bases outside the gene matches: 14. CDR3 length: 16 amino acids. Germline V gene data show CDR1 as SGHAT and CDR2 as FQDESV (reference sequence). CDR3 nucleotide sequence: TGTGCCAGCAGCGACAGCGGACAGGGGGTCGGAGGGGAGCAGTACTTC. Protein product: CASSDSGQGVGGEQYF.

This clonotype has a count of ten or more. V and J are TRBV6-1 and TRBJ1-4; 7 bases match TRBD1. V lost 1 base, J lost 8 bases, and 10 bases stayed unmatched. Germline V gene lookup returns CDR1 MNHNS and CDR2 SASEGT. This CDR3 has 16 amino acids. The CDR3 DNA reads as TGTGCCAGCAGTGAAGAGGAAGGCAGGGGGTGGGAAAAACTGTTTTTT. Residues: CASSEEEGRGWEKLFF.

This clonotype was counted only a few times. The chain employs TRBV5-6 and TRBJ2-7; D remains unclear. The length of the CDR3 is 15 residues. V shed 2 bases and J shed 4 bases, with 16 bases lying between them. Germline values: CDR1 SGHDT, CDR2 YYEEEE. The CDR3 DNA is TGTGCCAGCAGCTTTGGGATCTCAGGTAGTTACGAGCAGTACTTC. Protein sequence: CASSFGISGSYEQYF.

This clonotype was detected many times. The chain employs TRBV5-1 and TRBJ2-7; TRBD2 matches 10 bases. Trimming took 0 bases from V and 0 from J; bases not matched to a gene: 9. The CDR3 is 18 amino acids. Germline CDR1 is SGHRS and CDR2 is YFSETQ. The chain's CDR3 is CASSLALAGAPSSYEQYF. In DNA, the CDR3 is TGCGCCAGCAGCTTGGCTCTAGCGGGAGCTCCAAGCTCCTACGAGCAGTACTTC. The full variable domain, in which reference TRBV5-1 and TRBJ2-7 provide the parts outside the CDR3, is KAGVTQTPRYLIKTRGQQVTLSCSPISGHRSVSWYQQTPGQGLQFLFEYFSETQRNKGNFPGRFSGRQFSNSRSEMNVSTLELGDSALYLCASSLALAGAPSSYEQYFGPGTRLTVT.

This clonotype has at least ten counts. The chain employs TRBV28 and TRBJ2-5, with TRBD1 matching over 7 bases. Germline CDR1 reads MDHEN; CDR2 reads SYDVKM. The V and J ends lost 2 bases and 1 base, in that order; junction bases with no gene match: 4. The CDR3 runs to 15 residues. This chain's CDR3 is CASSLRAGGQETQYF. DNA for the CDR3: TGTGCCAGCAGTTTAAGGGCAGGGGGCCAAGAGACCCAGTACTTC.

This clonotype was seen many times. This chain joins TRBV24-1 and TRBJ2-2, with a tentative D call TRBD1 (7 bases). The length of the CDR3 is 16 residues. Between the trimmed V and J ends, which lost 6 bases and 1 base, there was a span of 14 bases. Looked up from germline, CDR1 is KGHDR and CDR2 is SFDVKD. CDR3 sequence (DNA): TGTGCCACCAGTTCCTCAGGGGGGATGAACACCGGGGAGCTGTTTTTT. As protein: CATSSSGGMNTGELFF.

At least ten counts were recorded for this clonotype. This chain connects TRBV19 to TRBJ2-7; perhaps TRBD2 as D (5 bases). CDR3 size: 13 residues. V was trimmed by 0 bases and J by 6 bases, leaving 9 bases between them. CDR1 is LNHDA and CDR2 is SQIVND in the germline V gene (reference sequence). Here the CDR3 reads CASSIDLSGEQYF. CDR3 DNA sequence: TGTGCCAGTAGTATAGACCTGAGCGGCGAGCAGTACTTC.

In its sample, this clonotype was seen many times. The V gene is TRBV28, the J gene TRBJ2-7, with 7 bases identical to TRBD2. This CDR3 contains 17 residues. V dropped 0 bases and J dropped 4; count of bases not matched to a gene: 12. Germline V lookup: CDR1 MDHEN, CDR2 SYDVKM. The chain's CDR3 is CASSLWAATSEGYEQYF. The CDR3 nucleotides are TGTGCCAGCAGTTTATGGGCGGCCACTAGCGAGGGGTACGAGCAGTACTTC.

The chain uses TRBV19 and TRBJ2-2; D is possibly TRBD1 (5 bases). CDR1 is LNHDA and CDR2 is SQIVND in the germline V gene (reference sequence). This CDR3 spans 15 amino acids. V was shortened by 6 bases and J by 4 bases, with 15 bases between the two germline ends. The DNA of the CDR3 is TGTGCCAGTAGGGGGTCCAGGGCCACCACCGGGGAGCTGTTTTTT. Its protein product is CASRGSRATTGELFF.

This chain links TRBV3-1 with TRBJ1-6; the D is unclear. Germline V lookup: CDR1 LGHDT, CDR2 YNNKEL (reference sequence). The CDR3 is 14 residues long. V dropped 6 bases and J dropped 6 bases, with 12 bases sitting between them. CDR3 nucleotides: TGTGCCAGCAGTTCCATTGGCCTTAATTCACCCCTCCACTTT. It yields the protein CASSSIGLNSPLHF.

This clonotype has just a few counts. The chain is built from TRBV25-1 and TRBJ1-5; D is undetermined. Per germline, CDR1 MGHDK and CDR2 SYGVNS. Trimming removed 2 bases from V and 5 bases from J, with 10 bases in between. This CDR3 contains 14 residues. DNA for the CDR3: TGTGCCAGCAGTGAAGACCGCGTCGATCAGCCCCAGCATTTT. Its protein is CASSEDRVDQPQHF. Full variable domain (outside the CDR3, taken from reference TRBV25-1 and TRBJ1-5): EADIYQTPRYLVIGTGKKITLECSQTMGHDKMYWYQQDPGMELHLIHYSYGVNSTEKGDLSSESTVSRIRTEHFPLTLESARPSHTSQYLCASSEDRVDQPQHFGDGTRLSIL.

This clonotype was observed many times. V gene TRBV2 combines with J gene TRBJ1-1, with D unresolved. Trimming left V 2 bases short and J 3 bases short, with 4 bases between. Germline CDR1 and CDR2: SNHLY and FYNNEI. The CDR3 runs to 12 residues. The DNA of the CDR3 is TGTGCCAGCAGTGAATACCACACTGAAGCTTTCTTT. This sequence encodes CASSEYHTEAFF.

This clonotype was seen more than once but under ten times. The CDR3 here is CAWEPGATVSGANVLTF. The CDR3 coding sequence is TGTGCCTGGGAGCCAGGGGCCACAGTTTCTGGGGCCAACGTCCTGACTTTC. The V gene is TRBV30, the J gene TRBJ2-6; possibly TRBD1 for D (6 bases). V was pared by 5 bases and J by 1 base, with 18 bases between. Germline V lookup: CDR1 GTSNPN, CDR2 SVGIG (reference sequence). This CDR3 is built from 17 residues.

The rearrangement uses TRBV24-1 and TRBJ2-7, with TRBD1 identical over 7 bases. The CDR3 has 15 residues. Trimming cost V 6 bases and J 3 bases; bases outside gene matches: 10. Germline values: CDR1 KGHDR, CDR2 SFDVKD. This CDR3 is CATSPGRGRGYEQYF. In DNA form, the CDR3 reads TGTGCCACCAGTCCAGGCAGGGGGAGAGGCTACGAGCAGTACTTC.

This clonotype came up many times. CDR3 protein: CASSYRFPGYGYTF. The CDR3, as DNA: TGTGCCAGCAGTTACCGATTCCCCGGATACGGCTACACCTTC. This rearrangement joins TRBV6-2 or TRBV6-3 to TRBJ1-2; D not resolved. The CDR3 has 14 residues. Deletions cut 2 bases from V and 8 bases from J, with 15 bases between. Germline V gene lookup returns CDR1 MNHEY and CDR2 SVGEGT.

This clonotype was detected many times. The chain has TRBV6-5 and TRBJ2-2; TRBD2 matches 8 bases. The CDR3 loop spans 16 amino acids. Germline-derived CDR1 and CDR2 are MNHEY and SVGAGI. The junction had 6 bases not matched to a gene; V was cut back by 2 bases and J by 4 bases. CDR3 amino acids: CASSYGAGGFTGELFF. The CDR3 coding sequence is TGTGCCAGCAGTTACGGGGCGGGAGGATTCACCGGGGAGCTGTTTTTT.

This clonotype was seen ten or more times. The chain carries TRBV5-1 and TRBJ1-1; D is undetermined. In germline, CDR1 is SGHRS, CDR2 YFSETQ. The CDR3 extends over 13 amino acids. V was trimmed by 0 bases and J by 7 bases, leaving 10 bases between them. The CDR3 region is CASSLGTMREAFF. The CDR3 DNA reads TGCGCCAGCAGCTTGGGCACCATGCGTGAAGCTTTCTTT.

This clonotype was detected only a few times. CDR3: CASSPIPKETQYF. The CDR3 DNA sequence: TGCGCCAGCAGCCCGATCCCCAAGGAGACCCAGTACTTC. The gene calls are TRBV5-1 and TRBJ2-5; D is undetermined. This CDR3 has 13 amino acids. Germline V gene sequence: CDR1 SGHRS, CDR2 YFSETQ. V lost 4 bases, J lost 5 bases, and 12 bases lay in between.

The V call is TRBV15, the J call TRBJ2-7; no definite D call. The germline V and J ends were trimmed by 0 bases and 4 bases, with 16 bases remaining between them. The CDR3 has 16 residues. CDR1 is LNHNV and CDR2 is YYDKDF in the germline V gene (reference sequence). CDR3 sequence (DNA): TGTGCCACCAGCAGAGAATTCGGGTACAGCGATTACGAGCAGTACTTC. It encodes CATSREFGYSDYEQYF.

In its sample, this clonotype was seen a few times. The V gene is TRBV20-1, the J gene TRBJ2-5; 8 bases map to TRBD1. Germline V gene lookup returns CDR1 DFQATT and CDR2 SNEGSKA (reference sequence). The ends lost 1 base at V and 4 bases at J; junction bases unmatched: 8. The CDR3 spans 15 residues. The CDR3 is CSARGVTGDAETQYF. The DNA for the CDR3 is TGCAGTGCTAGAGGGGTGACAGGGGACGCAGAGACCCAGTACTTC.

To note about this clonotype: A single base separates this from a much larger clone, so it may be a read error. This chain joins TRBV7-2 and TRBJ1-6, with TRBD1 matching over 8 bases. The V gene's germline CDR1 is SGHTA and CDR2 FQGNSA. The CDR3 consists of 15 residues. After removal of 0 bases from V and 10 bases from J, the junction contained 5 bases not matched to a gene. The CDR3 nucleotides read TGTGCCAGCAGCTTAGCCGGACAGGGCGGCTCACCCCTCCACTTT. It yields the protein CASSLAGQGGSPLHF.

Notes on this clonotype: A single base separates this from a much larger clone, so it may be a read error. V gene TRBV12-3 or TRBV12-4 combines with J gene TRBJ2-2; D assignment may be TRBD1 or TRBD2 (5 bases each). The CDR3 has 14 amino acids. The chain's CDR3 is CASSPGSNTGELCF. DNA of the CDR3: TGTGCCAGCAGTCCAGGGTCGAACACCGGGGAGCTGTGTTTT.

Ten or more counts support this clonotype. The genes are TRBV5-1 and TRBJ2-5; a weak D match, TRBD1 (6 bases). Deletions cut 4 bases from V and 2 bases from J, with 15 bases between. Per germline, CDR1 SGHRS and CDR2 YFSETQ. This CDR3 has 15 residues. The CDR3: CASSATGSRQETQYF. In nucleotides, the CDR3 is TGCGCCAGCAGCGCCACAGGGAGTCGACAAGAGACCCAGTACTTC.

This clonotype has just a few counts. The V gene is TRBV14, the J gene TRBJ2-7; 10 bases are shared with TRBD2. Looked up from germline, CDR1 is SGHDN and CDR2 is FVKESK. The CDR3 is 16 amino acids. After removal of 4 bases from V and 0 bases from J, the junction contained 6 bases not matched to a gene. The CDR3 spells CASSPPGLAYSYEQYF. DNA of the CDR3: TGTGCCAGCAGCCCCCCGGGACTAGCGTACTCCTACGAGCAGTACTTC.

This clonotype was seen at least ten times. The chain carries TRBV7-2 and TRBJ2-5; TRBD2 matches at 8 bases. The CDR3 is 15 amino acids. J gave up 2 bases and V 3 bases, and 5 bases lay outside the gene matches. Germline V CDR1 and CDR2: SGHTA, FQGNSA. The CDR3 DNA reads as TGTGCCAGCAGCTTCTTAGCGGGGAAGCAAGAGACCCAGTACTTC. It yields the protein CASSFLAGKQETQYF.

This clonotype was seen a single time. CDR3 sequence: CASSDGTAQYF. The DNA of the CDR3 is TGTGCCAGCAGTGATGGGACTGCGCAGTACTTC. V is TRBV6-2 or TRBV6-3 and J is TRBJ2-4; the D gene is possibly TRBD2 (6 bases). The length of the CDR3 is 11 residues. The ends were cut back, 5 bases at V and 13 bases at J, with 12 bases in the middle. Germline CDR1 is MNHEY and CDR2 is SVGEGT.

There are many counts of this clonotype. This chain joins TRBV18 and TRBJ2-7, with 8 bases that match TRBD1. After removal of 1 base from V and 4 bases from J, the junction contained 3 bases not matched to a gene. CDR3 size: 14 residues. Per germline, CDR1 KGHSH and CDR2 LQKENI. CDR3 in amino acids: CASSPRTGKYEQYF. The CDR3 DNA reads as TGTGCCAGCTCACCACGGACAGGGAAGTACGAGCAGTACTTC.

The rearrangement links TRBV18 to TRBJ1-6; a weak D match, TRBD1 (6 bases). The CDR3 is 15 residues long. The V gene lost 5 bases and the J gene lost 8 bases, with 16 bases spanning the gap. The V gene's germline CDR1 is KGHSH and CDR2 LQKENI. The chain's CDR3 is CASSSGDGFYSPLHF. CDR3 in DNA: TGTGCCAGCTCATCAGGGGACGGATTTTATTCACCCCTCCACTTT. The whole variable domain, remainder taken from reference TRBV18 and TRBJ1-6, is NAGVMQNPRHLVRRRGQEARLRCSPMKGHSHVYWYRQLPEEGLKFMVYLQKENIIDESGMPKERFSAEFPKEGPSILRIQQVVRGDSAAYFCASSSGDGFYSPLHFGNGTRLTVT.

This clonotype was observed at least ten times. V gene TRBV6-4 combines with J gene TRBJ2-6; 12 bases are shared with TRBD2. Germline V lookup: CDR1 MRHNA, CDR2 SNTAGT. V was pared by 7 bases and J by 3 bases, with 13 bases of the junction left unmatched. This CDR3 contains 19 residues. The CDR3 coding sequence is TGTGCCAGCATGACAGGTTCGACTAGCGGGGGAAGTGGGGCCAACGTCCTGACTTTC. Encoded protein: CASMTGSTSGGSGANVLTF.

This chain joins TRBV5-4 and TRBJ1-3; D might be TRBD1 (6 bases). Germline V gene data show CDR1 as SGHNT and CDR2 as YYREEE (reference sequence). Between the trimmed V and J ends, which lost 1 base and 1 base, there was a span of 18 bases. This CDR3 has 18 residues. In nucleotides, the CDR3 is TGTGCCAGCAGCTTGACGGGACACAGCCGTTCATCTGGAAACACCATATATTTT. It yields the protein CASSLTGHSRSSGNTIYF.

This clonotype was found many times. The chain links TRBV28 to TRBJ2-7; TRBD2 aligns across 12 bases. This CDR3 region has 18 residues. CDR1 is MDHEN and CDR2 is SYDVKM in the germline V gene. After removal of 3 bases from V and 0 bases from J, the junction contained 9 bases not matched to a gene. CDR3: CASSFRTSGTSSSYEQYF. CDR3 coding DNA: TGTGCCAGCAGTTTTCGGACTAGCGGGACCTCTAGCTCCTACGAGCAGTACTTC.

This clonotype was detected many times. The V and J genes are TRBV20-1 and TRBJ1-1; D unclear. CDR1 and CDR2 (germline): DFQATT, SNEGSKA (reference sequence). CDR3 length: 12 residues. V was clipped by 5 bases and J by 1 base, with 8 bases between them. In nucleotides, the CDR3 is TGCAGTGCTCGGACGGGGAACACTGAAGCTTTCTTT. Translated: CSARTGNTEAFF.